The 29 T cell receptor beta chains below all came from one sample that was sequenced in a study of T cells after yellow fever vaccination (dated by TCRdb to the late 2010s). The library relied on 5' RACE. Sequenced using an Illumina HiSeq 2500. TCRdb reran the public reads through fastp at Q25 and MiXCR, keeping productive beta chains. Every entry covers one CDR3 protein and lists the most common genes and DNA from its rows. The table for this sample lists approximately 27,000 distinct CDR3 sequences; less than 7% of them were counted only once. Roughly 12% of the sample lies in the top ten. In light of the paper, this sample's treatment or condition label describes: live attenuated yellow fever vaccine strain. Here the sequenced sample was PBMCs, either bulk or a sorted T-cell subset (CD4+, CD8+, memory, or dextramer-sorted; not recorded which), taken 15 days after the yellow fever booster vaccination. These receptors came from a man in his thirties or forties who received the YFV17D yellow fever vaccine.

The genes are TRBV27 and TRBJ1-5, with no clear D. This CDR3 contains 13 residues. CDR1 is MNHEY and CDR2 is SMNVEV in the germline V gene (reference sequence). V lost 2 bases and J lost 5, with 7 bases in between. The CDR3 spells CASSLNAYQPQHF. The DNA for the CDR3 is TGTGCCAGCAGTTTAAACGCCTATCAGCCCCAGCATTTT.

This clonotype is medium-sized (0.01 to 0.1%) in the sample. V and J are TRBV7-8 and TRBJ1-1; D unresolved. V shed 4 bases and J shed 6 bases, with 15 bases lying between them. The CDR3 loop spans 14 amino acids. The germline CDR1 and CDR2 sequences are SGHVS and FQNEAQ. Written as DNA, the CDR3 is TGTGCCAGCAGCTCAGAGCGGGGTGTCCCTGAAGCTTTCTTT. The encoded protein is CASSSERGVPEAFF. Based on the CDR3 plus reference TRBV7-8 and TRBJ1-1, the full variable domain is GAGVSQSPRYKVAKRGQDVALRCDPISGHVSLFWYQQALGQGPEFLTYFQNEAQLDKSGLPSDRFFAERPEGSVSTLKIQRTQQEDSAVYLCASSSERGVPEAFFGQGTRLTVV.

This clonotype was detected many times. This chain's CDR3 is CAWSVLRGTGDSYEQYF. CDR3 coding DNA: TGTGCCTGGAGTGTACTTCGGGGGACAGGGGATTCCTACGAGCAGTACTTC. The genes are TRBV30 and TRBJ2-7, with 10 bases matching TRBD1. Germline V gives CDR1 GTSNPN, CDR2 SVGIG (reference sequence). The CDR3 is 17 residues long. V was clipped by 0 bases and J by 1 base; unmatched bases: 9. The whole variable domain, remainder taken from reference TRBV30 and TRBJ2-7, is SQTIHQWPATLVQPVGSPLSLECTVEGTSNPNLYWYRQAAGRGLQLLFYSVGIGQISSEVPQNLSASRPQDRQFILSSKKLLLSDSGFYLCAWSVLRGTGDSYEQYFGPGTRLTVT.

This clonotype was detected many times. The V call is TRBV15, the J call TRBJ2-3; 7 nucleotides line up with TRBD2. CDR1 is LNHNV and CDR2 is YYDKDF in the germline V gene (reference sequence). The CDR3 covers 15 residues. J gave up 6 bases and V 5 bases, and 11 bases lay outside the gene matches. CDR3 sequence (DNA): TGTGCCACCAGCCGGGGGAGAGGACTAGAGGATACGCAGTATTTT. It encodes CATSRGRGLEDTQYF.

This clonotype was detected ten times or more. V gene TRBV28 combines with J gene TRBJ2-2, with a tentative D call TRBD2 (6 bases). Germline V gene data show CDR1 as MDHEN and CDR2 as SYDVKM. This CDR3 is built from 15 residues. The germline V and J ends were trimmed by 3 bases and 4 bases, with 12 bases remaining between them. CDR3: CASSLERAGTGELFF. The CDR3 bases are TGTGCCAGCAGTTTGGAGCGGGCGGGCACCGGGGAGCTGTTTTTT.

This clonotype came up many times. This CDR3 reads CASSQDGLANEQYF. CDR3 in DNA: TGTGCCAGCAGCCAAGATGGCCTGGCGAACGAGCAGTACTTC. The chain is built from TRBV14 and TRBJ2-7; D gene unclear. The CDR3 is 14 residues long. Germline CDR1 SGHDN, CDR2 FVKESK. Trimming cost V 0 bases and J 5 bases, with 11 bases left between them.

The rearrangement joins TRBV27 to TRBJ2-1; 13 bases align to TRBD2. Germline-derived CDR1 and CDR2 are MNHEY and SMNVEV (reference sequence). The CDR3 totals 12 residues. The CDR3 spells CGTTSGRNEQFF. CDR3 in DNA: TGTGGGACGACTAGCGGGAGGAATGAGCAGTTCTTC.

This clonotype was seen at least ten times. The rearrangement links TRBV20-1 to TRBJ2-5, with 11 bases fitting TRBD2. Germline values: CDR1 DFQATT, CDR2 SNEGSKA (reference sequence). CDR3 size: 15 residues. J lost 3 bases, V lost 5 bases, and 8 bases had no gene match. The CDR3 spells CSAEHSGRAEETQYF. The CDR3 DNA follows: TGCAGTGCTGAACATAGCGGGAGGGCCGAAGAGACCCAGTACTTC.

This clonotype was observed many times. The V gene is TRBV6-6, the J gene TRBJ2-2, with D uncertain. From germline, CDR1 is MNHNY and CDR2 SVGAGI (reference sequence). The V and J ends lost 4 bases and 3 bases respectively, with 6 bases between them. The CDR3 has 13 residues. Here the CDR3 DNA reads TGTGCCAGCAGTTCCGTTTACACCGGGGAGCTGTTTTTT. Its protein product is CASSSVYTGELFF.

At least ten counts were recorded for this clonotype. This chain links TRBV2 with TRBJ1-6, with D possibly matching TRBD1 (5 bases). V was clipped by 1 base and J by 9 bases, with 13 bases between them. The CDR3 covers 15 residues. Germline CDR1 reads SNHLY; CDR2 reads FYNNEI. CDR3 region: CASSEEGQGSSPLHF. CDR3 in DNA: TGTGCCAGCAGTGAAGAGGGGCAAGGAAGTTCACCCCTCCACTTT.

In its sample, this clonotype was seen many times. The chain couples TRBV6-5 to TRBJ1-2, with 10 bases aligning to TRBD1. This CDR3 contains 15 residues. V gave up 7 bases and J gave up 4 bases; unmatched junction bases: 9. The germline CDR1 and CDR2 sequences are MNHEY and SVGAGI. The CDR3 sequence is CASNLGQGGFYGYTF. The CDR3 DNA follows: TGTGCCAGCAACCTAGGACAGGGGGGATTCTATGGCTACACCTTC.

By share, this clonotype counts as medium-sized. The chain combines TRBV5-1 with TRBJ2-1; either TRBD1 or TRBD2 may supply D (5 bases each). The CDR3 runs to 16 residues. Trimming removed 0 bases from V and 8 bases from J, with 18 bases in between. Germline values: CDR1 SGHRS, CDR2 YFSETQ. CDR3 amino acids: CASSLAGTSGGYEQFF. The CDR3 nucleotides read TGCGCCAGCAGCTTGGCCGGGACCTCCGGCGGCTATGAGCAGTTCTTC.

This clonotype was counted at least ten times. The chain joins TRBV5-6 to TRBJ1-3, with D maybe TRBD1 (5 bases). CDR3 length: 15 residues. In germline, CDR1 is SGHDT, CDR2 YYEEEE. Deletions cut 0 bases from V and 0 bases from J, with 7 bases between. CDR3 in DNA: TGTGCCAGCAGCTTGGGACAGACCTCTGGAAACACCATATATTTT. This gives the protein CASSLGQTSGNTIYF.

This clonotype was counted ten times or more. Here the CDR3 reads CASRSGTVAGYTF. The CDR3 DNA is TGTGCCAGCAGGTCCGGGACAGTCGCTGGCTACACCTTC. The chain recombines TRBV28 with TRBJ1-2, with 7 bases that match TRBD1. CDR3 size: 13 residues. Germline V lookup: CDR1 MDHEN, CDR2 SYDVKM. V shed 6 bases, J shed 7 bases, and the junction held 8 bases outside the gene matches.

This clonotype was counted at least ten times. The chain couples TRBV6-1 to TRBJ2-5; D is perhaps TRBD2 (6 bases). The V gene's germline CDR1 is MNHNS and CDR2 SASEGT. Trimming pared 6 bases from V and 4 bases from J, leaving 12 bases between. The CDR3 runs to 13 residues. CDR3 residues: CASRRREPETQYF. The CDR3 nucleotides are TGTGCCAGCAGGAGGAGGGAGCCAGAGACCCAGTACTTC.

This clonotype was observed many times. V and J are TRBV5-6 and TRBJ1-6; a possible D gene is TRBD1 (5 bases). Per germline, CDR1 SGHDT and CDR2 YYEEEE. There are 19 residues in the CDR3. V lost 1 base to trimming and J lost 7 bases, with 24 bases between them. Here the CDR3 DNA reads TGTGCCAGCAGCTTGACCAAGGGACGGTCTTCTTTTTCCAATTCACCCCTCCACTTT. Protein product: CASSLTKGRSSFSNSPLHF.

This clonotype was detected many times. The chain uses TRBV20-1 and TRBJ2-1; 12 nucleotides line up with TRBD1. V lost 6 bases, J lost 10 bases, and 7 bases stayed unmatched. The CDR3 length is 13 residues. Germline values: CDR1 DFQATT, CDR2 SNEGSKA (reference sequence). The CDR3 sequence is CSARDRGRREQFF. The CDR3 region has the DNA TGCAGTGCGCGGGACAGGGGGCGACGGGAGCAGTTCTTC.

This clonotype was seen ten or more times. The CDR3: CASSLAGTSGKDTQYF. The CDR3 DNA sequence: TGTGCCAGCAGCTTGGCGGGGACTAGCGGGAAAGATACGCAGTATTTT. The gene calls are TRBV7-9 and TRBJ2-3, with TRBD2 matching 13 bases. This CDR3 spans 16 amino acids. CDR1 SEHNR and CDR2 FQNEAQ come from the germline V gene (reference sequence). V lost 3 bases, J lost 5 bases, and 5 bases stayed unmatched.

This clonotype was recorded a few times. The CDR3 DNA sequence: TGCGCCAGCAGCTCTACGGGGGGACAGGGGGCGAGTAATGGCTACACCTTC. Its protein product is CASSSTGGQGASNGYTF. The chain carries TRBV5-1 and TRBJ1-2, with 12 bases matching TRBD1. V shed 3 bases, J shed 6 bases, and the junction held 12 bases outside the gene matches. The CDR3 totals 17 residues. CDR1 and CDR2 (germline): SGHRS, YFSETQ. Together with reference TRBV5-1 and TRBJ1-2, the CDR3 gives the full variable domain: KAGVTQTPRYLIKTRGQQVTLSCSPISGHRSVSWYQQTPGQGLQFLFEYFSETQRNKGNFPGRFSGRQFSNSRSEMNVSTLELGDSALYLCASSSTGGQGASNGYTFGSGTRLTVV.

This clonotype has ten or more counts. The J gene is TRBJ2-1, the V gene TRBV10-1; 8 bases are shared with TRBD2. The J segment lost 5 bases and the V segment lost 0 bases, leaving 3 bases of the junction unmatched. The CDR3 sequence is 15 residues long. Per germline, CDR1 WNHNN and CDR2 SYGVQD (reference sequence). The CDR3 loop is CASSESLAGHNEQFF. CDR3 sequence (DNA): TGCGCCAGCAGTGAGTCGTTAGCGGGACACAATGAGCAGTTCTTC.

By sample fraction, this clonotype is medium-sized. The rearrangement uses TRBV18 and TRBJ2-1; D not certain. Germline CDR1 and CDR2: KGHSH and LQKENI. V lost 2 bases to trimming and J lost 0 bases, with 11 bases between them. This CDR3 is built from 16 residues. The CDR3 protein is CASSPAISNSYNEQFF. CDR3 DNA: TGTGCCAGCTCACCAGCGATAAGCAACTCCTACAATGAGCAGTTCTTC.

This clonotype has a count of ten or more. The chain is built from TRBV5-1 and TRBJ2-2, with D maybe TRBD2 (5 bases). V dropped 5 bases and J dropped 7 bases, with 12 bases sitting between them. The CDR3 is 13 residues long. Germline CDR1 reads SGHRS; CDR2 reads YFSETQ. CDR3 residues: CASRTNGDGELFF. In DNA form, the CDR3 reads TGCGCCAGCAGGACTAACGGAGACGGGGAGCTGTTTTTT.

The table lists this clonotype with many counts. DNA of the CDR3: TGTGCCAGTAGTGGCGGGGGGACCACCTACAATGAGCAGTTCTTC. Amino acid sequence: CASSGGGTTYNEQFF. This chain joins TRBV19 and TRBJ2-1, with 8 bases aligning to TRBD2. In germline, CDR1 is LNHDA, CDR2 SQIVND (reference sequence). The J segment lost 2 bases and the V segment lost 5 bases, leaving 5 bases of the junction unmatched. The CDR3 has 15 residues.

In regard to this clonotype: A much larger clone differs from this one at a single base, so this may be a read error. V usage is TRBV20-1 and J usage is TRBJ2-7, with 7 bases fitting TRBD2. This CDR3 is 12 amino acids long. Germline V gene data show CDR1 as DFQATT and CDR2 as SNEGSKA (reference sequence). CDR3 loop: CSPSGGGYEQYF. CDR3 bases: TGCAGTCCTAGTGGCGGGGGTTACGAGCAGTACTTC.

This clonotype is classed as medium-sized. The V gene is TRBV15, the J gene TRBJ2-1; no firm D call. Trimming left V 2 bases short and J 9 bases short, with 14 bases between. This CDR3 is built from 14 residues. Germline loops: CDR1 LNHNV, CDR2 YYDKDF (reference sequence). CDR3 in DNA: TGTGCCACCAGCAGATCCCTACTAAGGGTTGAGCAGTTCTTC. Translation gives CATSRSLLRVEQFF.

This clonotype was seen many times. The chain links TRBV10-3 to TRBJ2-7; TRBD2 aligns across 8 bases. Germline-derived CDR1 and CDR2 are ENHRY and SYGVKD. V was clipped by 4 bases and J by 3 bases; unmatched bases: 5. The CDR3 runs to 14 residues. For the CDR3, the DNA is TGTGCCATCAGTGGGTTGGCGGGAGGCTACGAGCAGTACTTC. Protein sequence: CAISGLAGGYEQYF.

At least ten counts were recorded for this clonotype. V usage is TRBV5-6 and J usage is TRBJ1-6; D gene uncertain. V dropped 0 bases and J dropped 6 bases, with 7 bases sitting between them. There are 14 residues in the CDR3. Germline V gene lookup returns CDR1 SGHDT and CDR2 YYEEEE. CDR3 loop: CASSLVGSNSPLHF. In DNA, the CDR3 is TGTGCCAGCAGCTTGGTGGGATCTAATTCACCCCTCCACTTT.

This clonotype has a count of ten or more. The chain joins TRBV7-2 to TRBJ2-5; 10 nucleotides agree with TRBD2. Germline V gives CDR1 SGHTA, CDR2 FQGNSA. Trimming took 0 bases from V and 1 from J; bases not matched to a gene: 2. The CDR3 is 16 amino acids. The CDR3 DNA reads TGTGCCAGCAGCTTAGCCCCTAGCGGGGGCCAAGAGACCCAGTACTTC. It codes for CASSLAPSGGQETQYF.

This clonotype came up many times. The chain combines TRBV2 with TRBJ2-7; D remains unclear. Trimming removed 9 bases from V and 4 bases from J, with 10 bases in between. Germline CDR1 is SNHLY and CDR2 is FYNNEI. CDR3 length: 11 residues. CDR3 nucleotide sequence: TGTGCCAGTCTAGGCGCTTACGAGCAGTACTTC. Translated, it gives CASLGAYEQYF.